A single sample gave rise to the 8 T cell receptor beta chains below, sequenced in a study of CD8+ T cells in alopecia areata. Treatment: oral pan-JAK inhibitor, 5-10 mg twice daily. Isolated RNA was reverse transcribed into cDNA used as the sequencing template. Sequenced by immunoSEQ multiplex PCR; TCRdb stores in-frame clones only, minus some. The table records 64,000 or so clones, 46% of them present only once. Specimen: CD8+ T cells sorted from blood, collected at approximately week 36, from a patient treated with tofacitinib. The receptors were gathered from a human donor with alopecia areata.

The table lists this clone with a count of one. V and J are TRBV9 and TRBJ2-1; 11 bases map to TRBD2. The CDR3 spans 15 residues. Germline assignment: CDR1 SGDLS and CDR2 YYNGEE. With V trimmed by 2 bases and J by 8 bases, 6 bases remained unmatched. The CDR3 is CASSVGLAGGYEQFF. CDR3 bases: TGTGCCAGCAGCGTCGGACTAGCGGGTGGGTATGAGCAGTTCTTC.

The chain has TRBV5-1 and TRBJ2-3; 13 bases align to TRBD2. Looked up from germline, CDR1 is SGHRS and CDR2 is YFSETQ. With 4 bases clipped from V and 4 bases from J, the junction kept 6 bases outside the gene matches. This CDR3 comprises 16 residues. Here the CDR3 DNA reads TGCGCCAGCAGCCCCGGGACTAGCGGGACCGCAGATACGCAGTATTTT. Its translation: CASSPGTSGTADTQYF.

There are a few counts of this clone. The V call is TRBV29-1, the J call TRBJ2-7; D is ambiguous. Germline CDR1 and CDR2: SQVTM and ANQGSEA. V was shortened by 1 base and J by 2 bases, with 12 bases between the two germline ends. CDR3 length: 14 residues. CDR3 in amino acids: CSVEGLGTPYEQYF. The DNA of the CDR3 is TGCAGCGTTGAAGGGTTAGGTACCCCCTACGAGCAGTACTTC.

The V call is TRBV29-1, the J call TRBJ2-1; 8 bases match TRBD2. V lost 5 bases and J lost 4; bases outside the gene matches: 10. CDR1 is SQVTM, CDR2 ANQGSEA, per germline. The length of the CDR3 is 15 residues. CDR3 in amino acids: CSVSSVSGVYNEQFF. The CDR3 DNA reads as TGCAGCGTTTCCTCTGTTAGCGGGGTATACAATGAGCAGTTCTTC.

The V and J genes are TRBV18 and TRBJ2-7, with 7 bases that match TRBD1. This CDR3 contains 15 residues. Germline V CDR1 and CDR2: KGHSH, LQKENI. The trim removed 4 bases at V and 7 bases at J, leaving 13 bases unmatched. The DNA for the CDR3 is TGTGCCAGCTCACGGGGGACAGTGGTCACCGGGGAGCAGTACTTC. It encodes CASSRGTVVTGEQYF. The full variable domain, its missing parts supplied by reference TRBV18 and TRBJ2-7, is NAGVMQNPRHLVRRRGQEARLRCSPMKGHSHVYWYRQLPEEGLKFMVYLQKENIIDESGMPKERFSAEFPKEGPSILRIQQVVRGDSAAYFCASSRGTVVTGEQYFGPGTRLTVT.

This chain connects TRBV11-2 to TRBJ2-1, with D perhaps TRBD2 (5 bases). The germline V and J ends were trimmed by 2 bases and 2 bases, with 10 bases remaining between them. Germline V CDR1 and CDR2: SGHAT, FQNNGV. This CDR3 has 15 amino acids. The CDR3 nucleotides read TGTGCCAGCAGCTTATTCCTAGCAACCTACAATGAGCAGTTCTTC. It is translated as CASSLFLATYNEQFF.

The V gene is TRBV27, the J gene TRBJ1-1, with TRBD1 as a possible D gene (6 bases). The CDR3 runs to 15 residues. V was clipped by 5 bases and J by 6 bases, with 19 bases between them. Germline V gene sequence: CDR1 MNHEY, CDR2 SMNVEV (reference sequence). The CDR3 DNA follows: TGTGCCAGCAGTCATAGCGCGGGGGCTGCCTCTGAAGCTTTCTTT. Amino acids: CASSHSAGAASEAFF.

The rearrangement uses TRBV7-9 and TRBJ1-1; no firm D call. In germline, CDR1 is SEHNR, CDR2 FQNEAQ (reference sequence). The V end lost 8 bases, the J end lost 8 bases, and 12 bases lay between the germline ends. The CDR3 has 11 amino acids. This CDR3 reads CASEGLGEAFF. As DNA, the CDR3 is TGTGCCAGCGAAGGCCTGGGGGAAGCTTTCTTT.